The present T cell receptor (beta chain) was sequenced within a study of beta chain features in type 1 diabetes. Study results and limitations: Shortening that was moderate but significant affected the TCRB CDR3s of Type 1 diabetes patients in all four CD4+ subsets. Insertions were fewer and deletions more numerous at VDJ junctions in type 1 diabetes patients.

The sequenced template was cDNA made from the entire isolated RNA. Clones were sequenced by immunoSEQ multiplex PCR, and TCRdb holds only the in-frame ones, with some missing. The table has roughly 730,000 clones, around 15% seen once. CD45RO/CCR7/CD25/CD127/CD95/CD27 staining was used to isolate CD4+ naive, central memory, regulatory and stem cell-like memory cells by sorting. The CDR3 has 14 residues. V was shortened by 4 bases and J by 0 bases, with 10 bases between the two germline ends. The germline gives CDR1 SNHLY, CDR2 FYNNEI. This clone was picked up one time. The antigen is unknown. The source of this sequence is a man aged 18 to 29 with type 1 diabetes. The gene calls are TRBV2 and TRBJ2-7; a weak D match, TRBD1 (6 bases). Sequenced: naive CD4+ T cells from blood. The CDR3 DNA is TGTGCCAGCAGTGTTGGGACACTCTCCTACGAGCAGTACTTC. Residues: CASSVGTLSYEQYF.